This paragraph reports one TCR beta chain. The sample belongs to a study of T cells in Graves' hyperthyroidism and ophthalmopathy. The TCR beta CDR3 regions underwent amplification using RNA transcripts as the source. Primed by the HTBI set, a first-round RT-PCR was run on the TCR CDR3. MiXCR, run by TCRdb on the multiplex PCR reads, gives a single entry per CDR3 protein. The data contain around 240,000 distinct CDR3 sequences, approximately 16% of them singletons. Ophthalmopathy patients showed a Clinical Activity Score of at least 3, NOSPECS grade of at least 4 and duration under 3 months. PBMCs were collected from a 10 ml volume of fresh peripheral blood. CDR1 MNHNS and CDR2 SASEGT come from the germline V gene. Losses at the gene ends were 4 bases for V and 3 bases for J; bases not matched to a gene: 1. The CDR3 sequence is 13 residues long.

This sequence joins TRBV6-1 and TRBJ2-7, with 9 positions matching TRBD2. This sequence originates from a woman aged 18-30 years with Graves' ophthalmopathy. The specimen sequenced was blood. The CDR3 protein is CASSATSGYEQYF. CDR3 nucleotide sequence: TGTGCCAGCAGTGCGACTAGCGGCTACGAGCAGTACTTC.